This T cell receptor beta chain was retrieved from a study of post-analysis software for immune sequencing data. Study as a whole: Several disease courses (relapsing-remitting, secondary progressive and progressive-relapsing) of multiple sclerosis were included.

Points on this clonotype: Its antigen remains unidentified.

Study-wide results and limits: F measure showed strong co-clustering of same-batch samples. Comparison of patients with controls showed four or five TRBV segments more frequent in patients, TRBV5-6, TRBV5-1 and TRBV20-1 among them. Significantly decreased normalized Chao1 diversity was recorded for multiple sclerosis patients relative to controls.

Trimming removed 4 bases at V and 7 bases at J, with 11 bases between. The V gene's germline CDR1 is SQVTM and CDR2 ANQGSEA. The length of the CDR3 is 11 residues. TCR beta libraries were prepared from cDNA with unique molecular identifiers. From around 1 to 9.1 million T cells, roughly 530,000 cDNA molecules were obtained. TCRdb recomputed calls from the PCR reads with MiXCR, one row per CDR3 protein. The profile covers approximately 770,000 distinct CDR3 sequences, with around 42% appearing a single time and roughly 5% taken by the ten largest. The receptor comes from a girl aged 5-17 years with multiple sclerosis. The V and J genes are TRBV29-1 and TRBJ2-7; D gene ambiguous. What was sequenced was blood. This CDR3 is CSVVWIGEQYF. The CDR3 DNA is TGCAGCGTTGTTTGGATCGGGGAGCAGTACTTC.